What follows are 27 T cell receptor beta chains derived from one specimen sequenced in a study of T-cell reconstitution after alpha-beta-depleted transplantation in children. The library targeted TCRbeta and was prepared with unique molecular identifiers. TCRdb re-called the PCR reads through MiXCR, storing one row per CDR3 protein. This sample has about 980,000 distinct CDR3 sequences, with about 29% found just once. The source material was PBMCs, mostly from graft donor cells, sampled 360 days after TCRalphabeta/CD19-depleted stem cell transplant. The receptors here all came from a boy younger than two who had a stem cell transplant for SCID, so the T cells may come from the graft donor.

The chain combines TRBV20-1 with TRBJ2-1; D is possibly TRBD2 (5 bases). This CDR3 comprises 15 residues. The V and J ends lost 4 bases and 7 bases respectively, with 20 bases between them. Germline CDR1 is DFQATT and CDR2 is SNEGSKA (reference sequence). The DNA of the CDR3 is TGCAGTGCTACTAAAAACCGGGGTCAAAAAAATGAGCAGTTCTTC. This translates into CSATKNRGQKNEQFF.

The rearrangement joins TRBV4-1 to TRBJ2-1; unclear D gene. This CDR3 is built from 16 residues. V was shortened by 0 bases and J by 3 bases, with 12 bases between the two germline ends. Per the germline V gene, CDR1 is MGHRA and CDR2 is YSYEKL. The CDR3 spells CASSQDGLSRYNEQFF. The CDR3 nucleotides read TGCGCCAGCAGCCAAGATGGGCTGAGTCGCTACAATGAGCAGTTCTTC.

The rearrangement links TRBV5-1 to TRBJ1-2; D is uncertain. CDR3 length: 15 residues. Germline V gene sequence: CDR1 SGHRS, CDR2 YFSETQ. Trimming took 0 bases from V and 4 from J, leaving 13 bases between them. CDR3 sequence reads: CASSLAEQRPYGYTF. CDR3 bases: TGCGCCAGCAGCTTGGCCGAACAGAGGCCCTATGGCTACACCTTC.

The count of this clonotype is one. The genes are TRBV4-2 and TRBJ2-5; 8 bases map to TRBD1. J lost 5 bases, V lost 2 bases, and 7 bases had no gene match. Germline-derived CDR1 and CDR2 are LGHNA and YNFKEQ. The CDR3 extends over 15 amino acids. The CDR3 nucleotides are TGTGCCAGCAGCCAAACCAGGGGGCGGCGGGAGACCCAGTACTTC. Its protein product is CASSQTRGRRETQYF.

The genes are TRBV5-1 and TRBJ2-5; 12 bases align to TRBD1. From germline, CDR1 is SGHRS and CDR2 YFSETQ. Germline trimming cut 3 bases from V and 5 bases from J; bases unmatched to any gene: 8. The CDR3 covers 16 residues. This chain's CDR3 is CASSWGTGGESETQYF. The CDR3 DNA reads as TGCGCCAGCAGCTGGGGGACAGGGGGCGAGTCGGAGACCCAGTACTTC.

The chain links TRBV29-1 to TRBJ1-1, with a weak D call TRBD1 (5 bases). The V and J ends lost 8 bases and 6 bases respectively, with 16 bases between them. The CDR3 extends over 12 amino acids. CDR1 is SQVTM and CDR2 is ANQGSEA in the germline V gene. In nucleotides, the CDR3 is TGCAGCTACCGACCGGGACCCCCTGAAGCTTTCTTT. Protein product: CSYRPGPPEAFF.

This clonotype was detected a few times. V is TRBV5-1 and J is TRBJ1-2, with D possibly being TRBD1 (5 bases). Germline loops: CDR1 SGHRS, CDR2 YFSETQ. Between the trimmed V and J ends, which lost 6 bases and 4 bases, there was a span of 22 bases. The CDR3 has 16 residues. The CDR3: CASTSSRDRQPYGYTF. The CDR3 DNA is TGCGCCAGCACCTCAAGTAGGGACCGACAACCCTATGGCTACACCTTC.

The chain has TRBV29-1 and TRBJ2-3, with 8 nucleotides matching TRBD2. This CDR3 is 16 amino acids long. After removal of 4 bases from V and 0 bases from J, the junction contained 9 bases not matched to a gene. The germline gives CDR1 SQVTM, CDR2 ANQGSEA. CDR3 sequence reads: CSVGRRTSRSTDTQYF. The CDR3 coding sequence is TGCAGCGTTGGCCGCCGGACTAGCCGGAGCACAGATACGCAGTATTTT.

The V gene is TRBV20-1, the J gene TRBJ1-5, with 8 bases that match TRBD1. The V and J ends lost 5 bases and 0 bases, in that order; junction bases with no gene match: 9. The CDR3 totals 16 residues. The germline V gene encodes CDR1 DFQATT and CDR2 SNEGSKA (reference sequence). CDR3 loop: CSAGDRGMNSNQPQHF. The CDR3 nucleotides read TGCAGTGCTGGTGACAGGGGCATGAATAGCAATCAGCCCCAGCATTTT.

This clonotype has a handful of counts. The chain uses TRBV10-3 and TRBJ2-1; TRBD2 agrees at 15 bases. The germline V gene encodes CDR1 ENHRY and CDR2 SYGVKD. Trimming took 6 bases from V and 7 from J; bases not matched to a gene: 10. The length of the CDR3 is 17 residues. CDR3 region: CAISPRTSGGAGNEQFF. The CDR3 bases are TGTGCCATCAGCCCACGGACTAGCGGGGGGGCGGGGAATGAGCAGTTCTTC.

The J gene is TRBJ2-1, the V gene TRBV3-1, with 7 nucleotides matching TRBD1. The CDR3 runs to 13 residues. The V segment lost 5 bases and the J segment 9 bases; nucleotides outside the gene matches: 7. Germline loops: CDR1 LGHDT, CDR2 YNNKEL (reference sequence). The CDR3 here is CASSVHRGGEQFF. The CDR3 DNA reads as TGTGCCAGCAGCGTCCACAGGGGCGGTGAGCAGTTCTTC.

The V and J genes are TRBV2 and TRBJ2-7; a weak D match, TRBD1 (5 bases). The germline CDR1 and CDR2 sequences are SNHLY and FYNNEI. The germline V and J ends were trimmed by 2 bases and 1 base, with 12 bases remaining between them. This CDR3 comprises 15 residues. The CDR3 DNA reads TGTGCCAGCAGTGAATCGAACAGGCTGTCCTACGAGCAGTACTTC. This translates into CASSESNRLSYEQYF.

The V and J genes are TRBV28 and TRBJ1-1, with D tentatively TRBD1 (6 bases). Deletions cut 1 base from V and 2 bases from J, with 14 bases between. This CDR3 region has 16 residues. Germline V gene sequence: CDR1 MDHEN, CDR2 SYDVKM. The CDR3 reads CASSLSGGAPNTEAFF. Here the CDR3 DNA reads TGTGCCAGCAGTTTATCGGGGGGCGCGCCCAACACTGAAGCTTTCTTT.

V gene TRBV10-3 combines with J gene TRBJ2-5, with D unclear. Per the germline V gene, CDR1 is ENHRY and CDR2 is SYGVKD. The V end lost 0 bases, the J end lost 7 bases, and 9 bases lay between the germline ends. The CDR3 is made up of 13 amino acids. The CDR3 loop is CAISESVSRTQYF. In DNA, the CDR3 is TGTGCCATCAGTGAGTCCGTATCGCGGACCCAGTACTTC.

This clonotype was recorded once. In DNA form, the CDR3 reads TGCGCCAGCAGCTTTCCGGGGACCGACAATGAGCAGTTCTTC. Residues: CASSFPGTDNEQFF. The chain links TRBV5-1 to TRBJ2-1, with D perhaps assigned TRBD1 or TRBD2 (5 bases each). V was pared by 2 bases and J by 5 bases, with 11 bases between. Germline loops: CDR1 SGHRS, CDR2 YFSETQ. The CDR3 covers 14 residues.

The chain recombines TRBV9 with TRBJ1-2, with D unclear. In germline, CDR1 is SGDLS, CDR2 YYNGEE. V was cut by 0 bases and J by 3 bases, with 15 bases left in between. The CDR3 loop spans 16 amino acids. The CDR3 sequence: CASSVEAGPFDYGYTF. CDR3 bases: TGTGCCAGCAGCGTAGAGGCAGGACCTTTCGACTATGGCTACACCTTC.

V is TRBV12-3 or TRBV12-4 and J is TRBJ2-2; D is unclear. V lost 3 bases, J lost 5 bases, and 13 bases lay in between. CDR3 length: 15 residues. CDR3 loop: CASSLATLGTGELFF. CDR3 bases: TGTGCCAGCAGTTTGGCGACCCTGGGAACCGGGGAGCTGTTTTTT.

CDR3: CASSPGQGLHNQYF. The CDR3, as DNA: TGTGCCAGCAGCCCCGGACAGGGCCTTCACAACCAGTACTTC. The chain is built from TRBV7-9 and TRBJ2-7; 8 bases are a match to TRBD1. The CDR3 loop spans 14 amino acids. J lost 10 bases, V lost 5 bases, and 13 bases had no gene match. CDR1 SEHNR and CDR2 FQNEAQ come from the germline V gene (reference sequence).

This sequence joins TRBV11-1 and TRBJ2-5, with 12 bases aligning to TRBD1. Losses at the gene ends were 3 bases for V and 4 bases for J; bases not matched to a gene: 15. Germline V lookup: CDR1 SGHAT, CDR2 FQDESV (reference sequence). This CDR3 has 19 residues. The CDR3, as DNA: TGTGCCAGCAGCTTGATTGCCCTCCGGGACAGGGGGCGCAGAGAGACCCAGTACTTC. Protein sequence: CASSLIALRDRGRRETQYF.

This clonotype was observed a handful of times. The CDR3 spells CASSSGWGAANEKLFF. The CDR3 coding sequence is TGTGCCAGCAGCTCGGGGTGGGGGGCTGCTAATGAAAAACTGTTTTTT. This rearrangement joins TRBV11-2 to TRBJ1-4, with a tentative D call TRBD1 (6 bases). The CDR3 covers 16 residues. V lost 4 bases to trimming and J lost 3 bases, with 15 bases between them. CDR1 is SGHAT, CDR2 FQNNGV, per germline.

This clonotype has just a few counts. V gene TRBV5-1 combines with J gene TRBJ2-3, with D maybe TRBD2 (7 bases). Trimming removed 4 bases at V and 2 bases at J, with 14 bases between. Germline V gives CDR1 SGHRS, CDR2 YFSETQ. The CDR3 is made up of 15 amino acids. The CDR3 loop is CASSRGGPPTDTQYF. The CDR3 DNA is TGCGCCAGCAGCAGGGGGGGGCCCCCCACAGATACGCAGTATTTT. Full variable domain (outside the CDR3, taken from reference TRBV5-1 and TRBJ2-3): KAGVTQTPRYLIKTRGQQVTLSCSPISGHRSVSWYQQTPGQGLQFLFEYFSETQRNKGNFPGRFSGRQFSNSRSEMNVSTLELGDSALYLCASSRGGPPTDTQYFGPGTRLTVL.

This chain links TRBV30 with TRBJ2-7, with 9 bases lining up with TRBD1. The CDR3 sequence is 14 residues long. Germline-derived CDR1 and CDR2 are GTSNPN and SVGIG (reference sequence). The ends lost 3 bases at V and 4 bases at J; junction bases unmatched: 7. This CDR3 is CAWRDRGKGYEQYF. DNA of the CDR3: TGTGCCTGGAGAGACAGGGGGAAGGGGTACGAGCAGTACTTC. Based on the CDR3 plus reference TRBV30 and TRBJ2-7, the full variable domain is SQTIHQWPATLVQPVGSPLSLECTVEGTSNPNLYWYRQAAGRGLQLLFYSVGIGQISSEVPQNLSASRPQDRQFILSSKKLLLSDSGFYLCAWRDRGKGYEQYFGPGTRLTVT.

V usage is TRBV7-3 and J usage is TRBJ1-1, with a weak D call TRBD1 (5 bases). CDR3 length: 13 residues. The germline CDR1 and CDR2 sequences are SGHTA and FQGTGA. V dropped 5 bases and J dropped 2 bases, with 9 bases sitting between them. CDR3 sequence (DNA): TGTGCCAGCAGCAAAGACAGCAACACTGAAGCTTTCTTT. Its translation: CASSKDSNTEAFF.

The V gene is TRBV29-1, the J gene TRBJ1-1, with D possibly matching TRBD1 (6 bases). The CDR3 sequence is 17 residues long. V lost 7 bases to trimming and J lost 2 bases, with 26 bases between them. The germline V gene has CDR1 SQVTM and CDR2 ANQGSEA. CDR3 residues: CSGGPLTGRFANTEAFF. CDR3 DNA sequence: TGCAGCGGAGGGCCCCTGACAGGACGATTTGCCAACACTGAAGCTTTCTTT. Full variable domain (missing parts from reference TRBV29-1 and TRBJ1-1): SAVISQKPSRDICQRGTSLTIQCQVDSQVTMMFWYRQQPGQSLTLIATANQGSEATYESGFVIDKFPISRPNLTFSTLTVSNMSPEDSSIYLCSGGPLTGRFANTEAFFGQGTRLTVV.

This chain uses TRBV30 with TRBJ2-5, with D perhaps TRBD1 or TRBD2 (5 bases each). Germline V gene data show CDR1 as GTSNPN and CDR2 as SVGIG (reference sequence). Trimming took off 0 bases at V and 5 bases at J, with 13 bases between the two ends. The length of the CDR3 is 14 residues. CDR3 DNA: TGTGCCTGGAGTGTGGGGGATATTCGGGAGACCCAGTACTTC. The encoded protein is CAWSVGDIRETQYF.

To note about this clonotype: A read error is possible here, since a much larger clone lies one base away. The rearrangement joins TRBV12-3 or TRBV12-4 to TRBJ1-1, with a weak D call TRBD1 (6 bases). This CDR3 has 14 amino acids. Trimming stripped 2 bases from V and 3 bases from J, with 10 bases between. The CDR3 sequence: CASSLSGADTEAFF. The CDR3 region has the DNA TGTGCCAGCAGTTTATCGGGGGCTGACACTGAAGCTTTCTTT.

This clonotype occurred many times. This chain connects TRBV12-3 or TRBV12-4 to TRBJ2-1, with D possibly being TRBD1 (5 bases). CDR3 length equals 15 residues. Trimming left V 2 bases short and J 7 bases short, with 15 bases between. The CDR3 sequence is CASSLLGQGGNEQFF. CDR3 DNA: TGTGCCAGCAGTTTACTTGGTCAGGGTGGGAATGAGCAGTTCTTC.